This paragraph covers one TCR beta chain sequence. The data were obtained in a study of T cells in narcolepsy. Only in-frame clones appear in the TCRdb table, and some are missing; sequencing was by immunoSEQ multiplex PCR. The sample consists of 20,000 to 25,000 clones, approximately 90% of them appearing once. CDR3 size: 11 residues. Germline V gene data show CDR1 as MNHEY and CDR2 as SVGAGI. The V and J ends lost 5 bases and 10 bases respectively, with 11 bases between them. This chain joins TRBV6-5 and TRBJ1-1, with D hard to call. Input material: CD45RA- memory CD4+ T cells from PBMCs. The source is a human donor with narcolepsy. The CDR3 loop is CASSGSVGAFF. The CDR3 bases are TGTGCCAGCAGTGGGAGTGTGGGAGCTTTCTTT.